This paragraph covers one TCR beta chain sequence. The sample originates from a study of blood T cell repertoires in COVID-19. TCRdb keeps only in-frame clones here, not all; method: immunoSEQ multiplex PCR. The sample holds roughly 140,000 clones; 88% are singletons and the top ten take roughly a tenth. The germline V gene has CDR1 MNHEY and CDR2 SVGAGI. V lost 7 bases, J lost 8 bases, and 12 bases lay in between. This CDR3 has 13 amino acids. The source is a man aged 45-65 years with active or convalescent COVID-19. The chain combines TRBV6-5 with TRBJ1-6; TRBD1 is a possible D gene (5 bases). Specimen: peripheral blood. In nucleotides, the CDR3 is TGTGCCAGCAACCTCGACAGAGATTCACCCCTCCACTTT. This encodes CASNLDRDSPLHF.